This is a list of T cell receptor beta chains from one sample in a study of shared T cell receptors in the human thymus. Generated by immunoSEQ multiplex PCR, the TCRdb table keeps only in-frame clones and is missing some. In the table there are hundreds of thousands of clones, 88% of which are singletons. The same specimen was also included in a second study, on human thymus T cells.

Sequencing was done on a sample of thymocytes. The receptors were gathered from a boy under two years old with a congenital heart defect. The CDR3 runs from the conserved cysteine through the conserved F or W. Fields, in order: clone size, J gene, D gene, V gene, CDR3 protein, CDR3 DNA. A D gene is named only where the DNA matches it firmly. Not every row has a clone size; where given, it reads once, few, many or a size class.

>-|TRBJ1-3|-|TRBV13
CASSRGQSKGKEERTNTIYF
TGTGCCAGCAGCCGCGGACAGAGCAAGGGCAAAGAGGAGCGAACAAACACCATATATTTT
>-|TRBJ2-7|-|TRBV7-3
CASSLTGGESSYEQYF
TGTGCCAGCAGCTTAACTGGCGGGGAAAGCTCCTACGAGCAGTACTTC
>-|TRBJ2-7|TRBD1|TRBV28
CASSLQGPPYEQYF
TGTGCCAGCAGCCTACAGGGGCCACCCTACGAGCAGTACTTC
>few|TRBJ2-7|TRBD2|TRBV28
CASSAPGLAGSYEQYF
TGTGCCAGCAGTGCCCCCGGACTAGCGGGGTCCTACGAGCAGTACTTC
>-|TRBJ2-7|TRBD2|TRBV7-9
CASSLGGLAGEDEQYF
TGTGCCAGCAGCTTAGGGGGACTAGCGGGAGAGGACGAGCAGTACTTC
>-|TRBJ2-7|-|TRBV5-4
CASSFGGRREQYF
TGTGCCAGCAGCTTCGGGGGGCGGAGGGAGCAGTACTTC
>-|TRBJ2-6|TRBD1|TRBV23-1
CASSRVTGTSGANVLTF
TGCGCCAGCAGTCGTGTGACAGGGACCTCTGGGGCCAACGTCCTGACTTTC
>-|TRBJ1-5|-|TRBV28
CASSPPADSPNQPQHF
TGTGCCAGCAGCCCACCTGCGGACAGCCCCAATCAGCCCCAGCATTTT
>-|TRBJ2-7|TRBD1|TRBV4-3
CASSQESPEGAASYEQYF
TGCGCCAGCAGCCAAGAATCCCCTGAGGGGGCGGCGTCCTACGAGCAGTACTTC
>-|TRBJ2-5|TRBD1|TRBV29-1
CSVAPVTGEETQYF
TGCAGCGTTGCCCCAGTCACAGGGGAAGAGACCCAGTACTTC
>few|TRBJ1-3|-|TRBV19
CATMGPRSGNTIYF
TGTGCCACTATGGGCCCCCGCTCTGGAAACACCATATATTTT
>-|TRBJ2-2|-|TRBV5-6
CASSRHRLESIGELFF
TGTGCCAGCAGCCGCCACCGTCTAGAATCTATCGGGGAGCTGTTTTTT
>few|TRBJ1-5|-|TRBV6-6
CASRQGSNQPQHF
TGTGCCAGCAGACAGGGAAGCAATCAGCCCCAGCATTTT
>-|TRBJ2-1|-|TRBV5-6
CASSSSTTEDEQFF
TGTGCCAGCAGCTCCTCAACGACAGAGGATGAGCAGTTCTTC
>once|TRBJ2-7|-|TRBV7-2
CASSPFADRAYEQYF
TGTGCCAGCAGCCCCTTCGCCGACAGAGCCTACGAGCAGTACTTC
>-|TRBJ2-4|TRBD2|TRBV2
CASRGTSGSLGNIQYF
TGTGCCAGCAGGGGGACTAGCGGGAGTTTAGGAAACATTCAGTACTTC
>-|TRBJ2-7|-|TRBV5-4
CASSWDGEYEQYF
TGTGCCAGCAGCTGGGATGGGGAGTACGAGCAGTACTTC
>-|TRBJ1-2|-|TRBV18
CASSPLLEVSFYGYTF
TGTGCCAGCTCACCACTGTTGGAGGTATCCTTCTATGGCTACACCTTC
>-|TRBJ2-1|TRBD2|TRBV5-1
CASSLASGRGDEQFF
TGCGCCAGCAGCTTGGCTAGCGGGAGGGGAGATGAGCAGTTCTTC
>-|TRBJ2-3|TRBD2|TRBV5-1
CASSLALLAGVRGPGTDTQYF
TGCGCCAGCAGCTTGGCTCTCCTAGCGGGAGTCCGCGGGCCGGGGACAGATACGCAGTATTTT
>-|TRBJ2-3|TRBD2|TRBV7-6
CASSFSGASGGTDTQYF
TGTGCCAGCAGCTTTAGTGGGGCTAGCGGGGGCACAGATACGCAGTATTTT
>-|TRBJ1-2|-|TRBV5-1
CASSDTGYRYGYTF
TGCGCCAGCAGCGATACAGGGTACCGGTATGGCTACACCTTC
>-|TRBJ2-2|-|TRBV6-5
CASSLPEDGELFF
TGTGCCAGCAGTCTCCCGGAGGACGGGGAGCTGTTTTTT
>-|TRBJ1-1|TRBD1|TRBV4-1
CASSQGFRDRNTEAFF
TGCGCCAGCAGCCAAGGGTTCCGGGACAGGAACACTGAAGCTTTCTTT
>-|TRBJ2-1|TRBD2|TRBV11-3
CASSFLSGSSYNEQFF
TGTGCCAGCAGCTTCCTTAGCGGGAGCTCGTACAATGAGCAGTTCTTC
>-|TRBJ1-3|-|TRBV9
CASSYSGRIIGNTIYF
TGTGCCAGCAGCTACTCCGGGAGAATCATTGGAAACACCATATATTTT
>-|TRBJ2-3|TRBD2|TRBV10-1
CASSESGSGMGDTQYF
TGCGCCAGCAGTGAGTCTGGTAGCGGGATGGGAGATACGCAGTATTTT
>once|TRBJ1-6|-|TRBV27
CASSSGGPLHF
TGTGCCAGCAGTTCCGGGGGACCCCTCCACTTT
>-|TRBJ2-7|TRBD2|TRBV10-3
CAIGGGVNAYEQYF
TGTGCCATCGGGGGGGGAGTTAACGCCTACGAGCAGTACTTC
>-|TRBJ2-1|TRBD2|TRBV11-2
CASSLFRLAGDNEQFF
TGTGCCAGCAGCTTATTTCGACTAGCGGGAGACAATGAGCAGTTCTTC
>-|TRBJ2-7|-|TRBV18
CASSPEGTPGGRQYF
TGTGCCAGCTCACCGGAGGGGACACCAGGGGGTAGGCAGTACTTC
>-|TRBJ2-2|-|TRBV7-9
CASSLGLRQGNTGELFF
TGTGCCAGCAGTTTAGGGCTGAGGCAGGGGAACACCGGGGAGCTGTTTTTT
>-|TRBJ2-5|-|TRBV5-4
CASSTGQPPETQYF
TGTGCCAGCAGCACTGGACAGCCACCAGAGACCCAGTACTTC
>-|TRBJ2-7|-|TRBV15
CATSPPFYGSPSYEQYF
TGTGCCACCAGCCCCCCATTTTACGGGAGCCCTTCCTACGAGCAGTACTTC
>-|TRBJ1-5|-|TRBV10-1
CASSESRGQPQHF
TGCGCCAGCAGTGAATCCCGTGGCCAGCCCCAGCATTTT
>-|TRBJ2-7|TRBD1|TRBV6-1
CASSEADRGEPYEQYF
TGTGCCAGCAGTGAAGCGGACAGGGGTGAACCCTACGAGCAGTACTTC
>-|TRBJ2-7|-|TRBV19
CASRPGSGEQYF
TGTGCCAGTAGACCCGGGTCGGGCGAGCAGTACTTC
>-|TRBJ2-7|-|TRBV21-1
CASSIVAGEAYEQYF
TGTGCCAGCAGCATAGTCGCGGGGGAGGCCTACGAGCAGTACTTC
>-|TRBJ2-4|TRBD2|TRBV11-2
CASSLRGASGSVAKNIQYF
TGTGCCAGCAGCTTGCGCGGGGCTAGCGGGTCCGTAGCCAAAAACATTCAGTACTTC
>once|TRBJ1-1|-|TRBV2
CASSAQGLNTEAFF
TGTGCCAGCAGTGCCCAGGGCTTGAACACTGAAGCTTTCTTT
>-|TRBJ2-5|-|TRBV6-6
CASRALTGLRYF
TGTGCCAGCAGAGCTCTAACAGGGCTACGGTACTTC
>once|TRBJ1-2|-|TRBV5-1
CASSLGQSSYGYTF
TGCGCCAGCAGCCTGGGGCAGTCCTCTTATGGCTACACCTTC
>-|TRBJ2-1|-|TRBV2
CASSPLPGAYNEQFF
TGTGCCAGCAGTCCACTACCTGGCGCCTACAATGAGCAGTTCTTC
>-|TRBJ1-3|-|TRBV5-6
CASSLDRASGNTIYF
TGTGCCAGCAGCTTGGACAGGGCCAGTGGAAACACCATATATTTT
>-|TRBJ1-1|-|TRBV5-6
CASSLGGPMNTEAFF
TGTGCCAGCAGCCTCGGGGGGCCAATGAACACTGAAGCTTTCTTT
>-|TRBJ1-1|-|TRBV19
CASSVAAGMNTEAFF
TGTGCCAGTAGCGTCGCAGCAGGGATGAACACTGAAGCTTTCTTT
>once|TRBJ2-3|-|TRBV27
CASSSGDTQYF
TGTGCCAGCAGCTCGGGAGATACGCAGTATTTT
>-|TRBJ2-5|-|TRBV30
CAWILAPKTQYF
TGTGCCTGGATACTAGCTCCGAAGACCCAGTACTTC
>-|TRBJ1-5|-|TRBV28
CASNPPRGVVEGHQPQHF
TGTGCCAGCAACCCCCCGCGCGGGGTAGTGGAGGGGCATCAGCCCCAGCATTTT
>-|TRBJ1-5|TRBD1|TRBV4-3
CASSQGYRTGGAQRDQPQHF
TGCGCCAGCAGCCAAGGATACAGGACAGGGGGCGCGCAGCGGGATCAGCCCCAGCATTTT
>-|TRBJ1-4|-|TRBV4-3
CASSQEGGGFNEKLFF
TGCGCCAGCAGCCAAGAGGGTGGGGGCTTCAATGAAAAACTGTTTTTT
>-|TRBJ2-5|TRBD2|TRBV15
CATSRARTSGALQETQYF
TGTGCCACCAGCAGAGCCCGGACTAGCGGGGCCCTACAAGAGACCCAGTACTTC
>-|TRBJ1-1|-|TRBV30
CAWIMGGRSEAFF
TGTGCCTGGATAATGGGGGGTCGGTCTGAAGCTTTCTTT
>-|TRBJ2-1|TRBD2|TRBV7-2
CASSLGTSGRSYNEQFF
TGTGCCAGCAGCTTAGGGACTAGCGGACGGTCCTACAATGAGCAGTTCTTC